This TCR beta chain was recovered during a study of blood T cell repertoires in COVID-19. Turning to the study itself: Sample material is recorded as cDNA or gDNA derived from T cells, B-cell-depleted T cells, or PBMCs.

V lost 1 base to trimming and J lost 2 bases, with 19 bases between them. The CDR3 consists of 18 residues. In germline, CDR1 is MNHEY, CDR2 SVGEGT. Original handling: Quantification of nucleated cells was approximated via reference gene primer amplification. Profiled with immunoSEQ multiplex PCR; TCRdb holds only in-frame clones, not every one. That table supplies the V and J calls and clone size; D and trimming were determined from the DNA. The data contain 200,000 to 250,000 clones, approximately 81% of them singletons. The material sequenced was peripheral blood. This clonotype originated in a woman of 80 years or more with acute or convalescent COVID-19. V and J are TRBV6-2 or TRBV6-3 and TRBJ2-3, with no clear D. The CDR3 sequence is CASSYFPTLNPTTDTQYF. The DNA for the CDR3 is TGTGCCAGCAGTTACTTCCCGACACTTAACCCAACCACAGATACGCAGTATTTT.